This T cell receptor beta chain is from a study of T cells in Graves' hyperthyroidism and ophthalmopathy. From RNA transcripts, TCR beta CDR3 regions were amplified. First-round RT-PCR targeting the TCR CDR3 was performed with the HTBI primer set. A single record per CDR3 protein comes from TCRdb applying MiXCR to the multiplex PCR reads. The sample lists around 690,000 distinct CDR3 sequences; roughly 20% were seen once. The CDR3 extends over 13 amino acids. The V end lost 3 bases, the J end lost 4 bases, and 8 bases lay between the germline ends. Per the germline V gene, CDR1 is MNHNS and CDR2 is SASEGT. In its sample, this clonotype was seen a few times. Diagnoses were made from clinical symptoms, serum measures (thyroxine and TRAb), thyroid ultrasound and orbital computed tomography. The authors took PBMCs from roughly 9.5 ml fresh peripheral blood.

Source material: blood. This clonotype was obtained from a man younger than 40 with Graves' ophthalmopathy. The J gene is TRBJ2-3, the V gene TRBV6-1; no clear D gene. As DNA, the CDR3 is TGTGCCAGCAGTGATGCACCGCCAGATACGCAGTATTTT. It encodes CASSDAPPDTQYF.